The clone carrying this T cell receptor beta chain was recorded only once. Its target is unknown. The CDR3 spans 15 residues. In germline, CDR1 is MNHEY, CDR2 SVGAGI. J gave up 5 bases and V 3 bases, and 5 bases lay outside the gene matches. The sample comes from a study of cytomegalovirus exposure and HLA in healthy donors. The overall study: A later analysis reported the same platform for the 90 to 150 validation repertoires and the 666 first-cohort repertoires.

The repertoire was sequenced with immunoSEQ multiplex PCR; TCRdb's copy has only in-frame clones and lacks some. Among approximately 120,000 clones listed, around nine tenths were seen once. Study conclusions and caveats: It was found in a later analysis that first-cohort TCR clusters tended to co-occur in the 120 validation repertoires. Cytomegalovirus-associated TCR beta chains were listed, numbering around 150.

Sequenced input: PBMCs. The chain couples TRBV6-5 to TRBJ2-3; the match to TRBD2 covers 10 bases. The clonotype comes from a woman younger than 35 in good health and CMV-seronegative. CDR3 sequence reads: CASSYLAGAGDTQYF. The CDR3 DNA follows: TGTGCCAGCAGTTATCTAGCGGGGGCGGGAGATACGCAGTATTTT.